The text below deals with one T cell receptor beta chain. In the original analysis: Nucleated cell number was recorded as an estimate derived from reference gene primer amplification. Sequencing was performed with immunoSEQ multiplex PCR; in TCRdb, only in-frame clones are kept and a portion is missing. V and J calls and clone size are copied from that table; D and trimming were computed from the DNA. Of fewer than 250,000 clones in the sample, around 80% were seen once. The data were taken from a study of blood T cell repertoires in COVID-19. For the study at large: Researchers got acute and convalescent COVID-19 samples from the United States, Italy and Spain. PBMCs, B-cell-depleted T cells, or T cells were the source of the cDNA or gDNA that made up the material.

From germline, CDR1 is LNHDA and CDR2 SQIVND (reference sequence). CDR3 length: 15 amino acids. Trimming removed 3 bases at V and 0 bases at J, with 10 bases between. This TCR was recovered from a human donor in a cohort sampled during active COVID-19. The sample comprised peripheral blood. This chain joins TRBV19 and TRBJ2-3; D unresolved. The DNA for the CDR3 is TGTGCCAGTAGTATGTTGGGCAGAAGCACAGATACGCAGTATTTT. It translates to CASSMLGRSTDTQYF.